Listed here are 27 T cell receptor beta chains from one sample, sequenced in a study of neurological immune-mediated disorders. MiXCR was run by TCRdb on the 5' RACE reads, yielding one entry per CDR3 protein. The table lists under 50,000 distinct CDR3 sequences, about a quarter of them singletons. Sequenced: PBMCs. These receptors were taken from a woman aged 70-85 years in good health.

The V gene is TRBV7-2, the J gene TRBJ2-3; TRBD1 or TRBD2 may be the D gene (7 bases each). There are 19 residues in the CDR3. Trimming stripped 7 bases from V and 0 bases from J, with 26 bases between. Germline lookup yields CDR1 SGHTA and CDR2 FQGNSA. CDR3 DNA: TGTGCCAGCAATAGAGGGGGGGACAGAAACTATGCTAGCACAGATACGCAGTATTTT. Translation: CASNRGGDRNYASTDTQYF.

This clonotype was detected ten times or more. The chain recombines TRBV4-1 with TRBJ2-3; the match to TRBD2 covers 7 bases. V was clipped by 1 base and J by 2 bases; unmatched bases: 12. This CDR3 contains 18 residues. Germline lookup yields CDR1 MGHRA and CDR2 YSYEKL. Written as DNA, the CDR3 is TGCGCCAGCAGCCAAGGATGGGGCGGGAGCCCCCACACAGATACGCAGTATTTT. Residues: CASSQGWGGSPHTDTQYF.

The chain uses TRBV19 and TRBJ2-7, with D uncertain. Germline V lookup: CDR1 LNHDA, CDR2 SQIVND (reference sequence). Between the trimmed V and J ends, which lost 1 base and 0 bases, there was a span of 10 bases. The CDR3 sequence is 15 residues long. CDR3 sequence: CASSIVAGDSYEQYF. CDR3 coding DNA: TGTGCCAGTAGTATAGTAGCAGGTGACTCCTACGAGCAGTACTTC.

This clonotype appeared many times. The chain recombines TRBV27 with TRBJ2-2; D gene uncertain. This CDR3 contains 13 residues. Deletions cut 7 bases from V and 6 bases from J, with 12 bases between. Looked up from germline, CDR1 is MNHEY and CDR2 is SMNVEV (reference sequence). CDR3 sequence: CASTAIQAGELFF. Here the CDR3 DNA reads TGTGCCAGCACCGCGATCCAAGCCGGGGAGCTGTTTTTT.

Comments on this clonotype: One end of the junction fails to match germline, which may point to a read error. The chain links TRBV7-7 to TRBJ2-2, with 8 bases aligning to TRBD2. CDR3 length equals 15 residues. CDR1 and CDR2 (germline): SSHAT, FNYEAQ (reference sequence). The CDR3 DNA sequence: TGTGCCAGCAGCTTAAGAGCGGGAGACACCGTGGAGCTGTTTTTT. Amino acids: CASSLRAGDTVELFF.

The rearrangement links TRBV20-1 to TRBJ2-7, with a tentative D call TRBD1 (5 bases). The CDR3 sequence is 12 residues long. Germline CDR1 is DFQATT and CDR2 is SNEGSKA (reference sequence). Trimming stripped 6 bases from V and 3 bases from J, with 12 bases between. CDR3 protein: CSASIQGYEQYF. The CDR3, as DNA: TGCAGTGCCTCGATTCAGGGCTACGAGCAGTACTTC.

This clonotype was counted a few times. J is TRBJ1-1 and V is TRBV5-1; D unresolved. The V and J ends lost 1 base and 3 bases respectively, with 10 bases between them. Germline CDR1 and CDR2: SGHRS and YFSETQ. There are 14 residues in the CDR3. The CDR3 coding sequence is TGCGCCAGCAGCTTGAAAGGGCGGGACACTGAAGCTTTCTTT. This sequence encodes CASSLKGRDTEAFF.

Comments on this clonotype: The junction departs from germline at one end; a sequencing error may be responsible. The V gene is TRBV4-2, the J gene TRBJ2-1, with D unresolved. CDR1 is LGHNA, CDR2 YNFKEQ, per germline. The CDR3 spans 13 residues. This CDR3 reads CAISQDQMTPQFF. CDR3 DNA sequence: TGTGCCATCAGCCAAGATCAGATGACACCTCAGTTCTTC.

This clonotype was counted ten times or more. The chain uses TRBV3-1 and TRBJ2-2; 7 positions agree with TRBD1. The germline V gene encodes CDR1 LGHDT and CDR2 YNNKEL (reference sequence). J was trimmed by 4 bases and V by 0 bases; bases with no gene match: 2. This CDR3 region has 15 residues. CDR3 nucleotides: TGTGCCAGCAGCCAAGAACGGACAGGCACCGGGGAGCTGTTTTTT. Protein sequence: CASSQERTGTGELFF.

The chain carries TRBV27 and TRBJ1-6, with a possible D match to TRBD1 (5 bases). Germline V gives CDR1 MNHEY, CDR2 SMNVEV (reference sequence). Trimming took 5 bases from V and 10 from J, leaving 18 bases between them. The length of the CDR3 is 15 residues. The CDR3 DNA is TGTGCCAGCAGTACCGGGACCGGCGGAACGTCACCCCTCCACTTT. Its translation is CASSTGTGGTSPLHF.

V is TRBV28 and J is TRBJ2-5, with unresolved D. This CDR3 has 16 residues. In germline, CDR1 is MDHEN, CDR2 SYDVKM. Trimming shortened V by 7 bases and J by 5 bases, and 23 bases separated the two germline ends. CDR3 loop: CASNSLSGLMIETQYF. The CDR3 nucleotides read TGTGCCAGCAATTCACTTAGTGGGTTGATGATCGAGACCCAGTACTTC.

This clonotype was observed many times. J is TRBJ2-5 and V is TRBV5-6, with D maybe TRBD2 (5 bases). Trimming shortened V by 0 bases and J by 5 bases, and 11 bases separated the two germline ends. There are 14 residues in the CDR3. Germline CDR1 SGHDT, CDR2 YYEEEE. CDR3 coding DNA: TGTGCCAGCAGCTTGGTCCCTAGGGAGGAGACCCAGTACTTC. Protein sequence: CASSLVPREETQYF.

This clonotype was seen ten or more times. The V and J genes are TRBV28 and TRBJ1-2, with D hard to call. The V end was cut by 5 bases, the J end by 8 bases, with 15 bases between. Germline loops: CDR1 MDHEN, CDR2 SYDVKM. The CDR3 consists of 13 residues. This CDR3 reads CASSVDLLGGYTF. The CDR3 DNA follows: TGTGCCAGCAGTGTGGACCTCCTAGGAGGCTACACCTTC.

This clonotype was counted ten times or more. The rearrangement links TRBV20-1 to TRBJ2-1; weak D call: TRBD2 (6 bases). CDR3 length: 15 residues. Germline V gene data show CDR1 as DFQATT and CDR2 as SNEGSKA (reference sequence). The germline V and J ends were trimmed by 0 bases and 8 bases, with 17 bases remaining between them. The CDR3 is CSARDPRLVSHEQFF. In DNA, the CDR3 is TGCAGTGCTAGAGACCCCCGACTAGTTTCCCATGAGCAGTTCTTC.

This clonotype has ten or more counts. J is TRBJ1-2 and V is TRBV3-1; 7 positions match TRBD1. The CDR3 has 12 residues. V was clipped by 5 bases and J by 8 bases; unmatched bases: 5. Germline CDR1 LGHDT, CDR2 YNNKEL (reference sequence). The CDR3 DNA sequence: TGTGCCAGCAGCGACAGGGCAGGGGGCTACACCTTC. It is translated as CASSDRAGGYTF.

The chain recombines TRBV5-1 with TRBJ2-1; 7 nucleotides line up with TRBD2. Per the germline V gene, CDR1 is SGHRS and CDR2 is YFSETQ. The V and J ends lost 4 bases and 13 bases, in that order; junction bases with no gene match: 14. There are 14 residues in the CDR3. The CDR3 region is CASSRDYPAGYQFF. Written as DNA, the CDR3 is TGCGCCAGCAGCCGGGACTACCCCGCCGGTTATCAGTTCTTC.

The sample holds many counts of this clonotype. This chain uses TRBV10-3 with TRBJ2-7, with 10 bases fitting TRBD2. The CDR3 consists of 13 residues. Germline values: CDR1 ENHRY, CDR2 SYGVKD. V shed 8 bases and J 0 bases; nucleotides not matched to a gene: 1. CDR3 loop: CAIGTSVSYEQYF. The CDR3 DNA is TGTGCCATCGGGACTAGCGTCTCCTACGAGCAGTACTTC.

This clonotype was recorded many times. The chain employs TRBV5-8 and TRBJ2-5; tentative D call: TRBD1 (5 bases). Germline V gene lookup returns CDR1 SGHTS and CDR2 YDEGEE. The CDR3 is 11 residues long. Trimming pared 3 bases from V and 7 bases from J, leaving 7 bases between. CDR3 DNA: TGTGCCAGCAGCTACCAGGGGACCCAGTACTTC. Protein sequence: CASSYQGTQYF.

In this sample, this clonotype turned up many times. V and J are TRBV20-1 and TRBJ2-1, with 7 bases fitting TRBD2. Germline V gene lookup returns CDR1 DFQATT and CDR2 SNEGSKA (reference sequence). Trimming removed 8 bases from V and 3 bases from J; junction bases left unmatched: 16. This CDR3 has 16 amino acids. CDR3 residues: CSISHWGGNRYNEQFF. CDR3 DNA: TGCAGTATTTCCCACTGGGGGGGGAATCGCTACAATGAGCAGTTCTTC.

This clonotype was counted at least ten times. CDR3 residues: CSVEALLEGEQYF. CDR3 in DNA: TGCAGCGTTGAAGCTCTTCTAGAGGGCGAGCAGTACTTC. The rearrangement uses TRBV29-1 and TRBJ2-7; tentative D call: TRBD2 (5 bases). The CDR3 runs to 13 residues. V lost 1 base and J 6 bases, leaving 13 bases between the germline ends. The germline gives CDR1 SQVTM, CDR2 ANQGSEA.

This clonotype was picked up many times. This rearrangement joins TRBV20-1 to TRBJ2-7, with 14 bases fitting TRBD2. This CDR3 comprises 15 residues. Germline V gene lookup returns CDR1 DFQATT and CDR2 SNEGSKA (reference sequence). J was trimmed by 4 bases and V by 5 bases; bases with no gene match: 7. The CDR3 region is CSAGGGTSGSYEQYF. The CDR3, as DNA: TGCAGTGCTGGAGGCGGGACTAGCGGGAGTTACGAGCAGTACTTC.

V is TRBV20-1 and J is TRBJ2-4; 12 nucleotides match TRBD2. The CDR3 has 15 residues. Losses at the gene ends were 2 bases for V and 3 bases for J; bases not matched to a gene: 2. CDR1 DFQATT and CDR2 SNEGSKA come from the germline V gene (reference sequence). CDR3 in amino acids: CSARRLAGDKNIQYF. In nucleotides, the CDR3 is TGCAGTGCTAGACGACTAGCGGGGGACAAAAACATTCAGTACTTC.

This clonotype has at least ten counts. This chain connects TRBV4-2 to TRBJ2-3, with D unresolved. CDR3 length: 12 amino acids. CDR1 LGHNA and CDR2 YNFKEQ come from the germline V gene. V lost 5 bases and J 9 bases, leaving 12 bases between the germline ends. As DNA, the CDR3 is TGTGCCAGCAGCGGTCTAGGGTGGACGCAGTATTTT. Amino acid sequence: CASSGLGWTQYF.

This clonotype has ten or more counts. The chain recombines TRBV5-6 with TRBJ2-2; D is unresolved. The CDR3 runs to 13 residues. Trimming removed 5 bases at V and 0 bases at J, with 5 bases between. The germline gives CDR1 SGHDT, CDR2 YYEEEE. The CDR3 spells CASRGSNTGELFF. CDR3 nucleotides: TGTGCCAGCAGGGGATCGAACACCGGGGAGCTGTTTTTT. Full variable domain (remainder filled in from reference TRBV5-6 and TRBJ2-2): DAGVTQSPTHLIKTRGQQVTLRCSPKSGHDTVSWYQQALGQGPQFIFQYYEEEERQRGNFPDRFSGHQFPNYSSELNVNALLLGDSALYLCASRGSNTGELFFGEGSRLTVL.

This clonotype was seen many times. The CDR3 nucleotides read TGTGCCAGCAGTTTGGCGGGAGGGGGAGCGTCCTACGAGCAGTACTTC. Amino acids: CASSLAGGGASYEQYF. The chain joins TRBV28 to TRBJ2-7, with 9 positions matching TRBD2. This CDR3 spans 16 amino acids. The germline gives CDR1 MDHEN, CDR2 SYDVKM. V lost 3 bases, J lost 1 base, and 7 bases stayed unmatched.

This sequence joins TRBV18 and TRBJ1-4; TRBD1 aligns across 8 bases. The germline gives CDR1 KGHSH, CDR2 LQKENI. This CDR3 contains 16 residues. Losses at the gene ends were 3 bases for V and 8 bases for J; bases not matched to a gene: 11. The CDR3 nucleotides are TGTGCCAGCTCACCCCGGACAGGGATCGGTAACGAAAAACTGTTTTTT. Its translation: CASSPRTGIGNEKLFF. Variable domain in full (rest from reference TRBV18 and TRBJ1-4): NAGVMQNPRHLVRRRGQEARLRCSPMKGHSHVYWYRQLPEEGLKFMVYLQKENIIDESGMPKERFSAEFPKEGPSILRIQQVVRGDSAAYFCASSPRTGIGNEKLFFGSGTQLSVL.

This clonotype has ten or more counts. The V and J genes are TRBV5-1 and TRBJ1-4; D is ambiguous. V lost 2 bases to trimming and J lost 8 bases, with 10 bases between them. The germline V gene encodes CDR1 SGHRS and CDR2 YFSETQ. The CDR3 has 13 amino acids. The CDR3 loop is CASSFSPPEKLFF. CDR3 DNA: TGCGCCAGCAGCTTTTCCCCACCAGAAAAACTGTTTTTT.